Detailed here is one T cell receptor (beta chain). The data originate from a study of blood T cell repertoires in COVID-19. Study-wide context: Specimens from acute and convalescent COVID-19 originated in the United States, Italy and Spain. From T cells, B-cell-depleted T cells, or PBMCs came the material, which was cDNA or gDNA.

In the original analysis: Nucleated cell number was recorded as an estimate derived from reference gene primer amplification. This table comes from immunoSEQ multiplex PCR, and its TCRdb copy is limited to in-frame clones, with some not included. V, J and clone size are taken as reported in that table, and D and trimming were inferred from the DNA itself. The profile covers some 180,000 clones, with around 85% appearing a single time and about 13% taken by the ten largest. Germline V gene data show CDR1 as MNHEY and CDR2 as SVGAGI. The CDR3 is made up of 14 amino acids. The trim removed 6 bases at V and 11 bases at J, leaving 13 bases unmatched.

Sequenced material: peripheral blood. The gene calls are TRBV6-5 and TRBJ1-5; 7 bases fit TRBD1. This sequence was found in a man in his fifties or sixties who had recovered from COVID-19. In DNA form, the CDR3 reads TGTGCCAGCAGGAAAGGGGACAGTTCATCGGCCCAGCATTTT. Translation gives CASRKGDSSSAQHF.